These 16 T cell receptor beta chains originate from one sample sequenced in a study of long-term antiretroviral therapy in people with HIV. Samples were assayed with immunoSEQ v3.0 at survey level. Assay: immunoSEQ multiplex PCR; the TCRdb copy retains only in-frame clones and omits some. This sample yields roughly 33,000 clones, of which 60% to 85% are seen a single time; roughly 6.6% belongs to the top ten. The source material was unsorted PBMCs, sampled 2 years after starting antiretroviral therapy. These receptors came from a woman aged 45-60 years with HIV.

The table lists this clone with a few counts. The chain uses TRBV2 and TRBJ1-2; tentative D call: TRBD1 (5 bases). V shed 5 bases and J shed 5 bases, with 9 bases lying between them. This CDR3 is 12 amino acids long. CDR1 and CDR2 from the germline V gene are SNHLY and FYNNEI. For the CDR3, the DNA is TGTGCCAGCAGTCCCAGGGTTTATGGCTACACCTTC. This gives the protein CASSPRVYGYTF.

The chain joins TRBV5-1 to TRBJ1-5; D is possibly TRBD1 (5 bases). Germline CDR1 and CDR2: SGHRS and YFSETQ. This CDR3 comprises 14 residues. V dropped 3 bases and J dropped 4 bases, with 11 bases sitting between them. The CDR3 region is CASSSTGGNQPQHF. As DNA, the CDR3 is TGCGCCAGCAGCTCAACCGGGGGAAATCAGCCCCAGCATTTT.

This chain links TRBV29-1 with TRBJ1-1; tentatively, D is TRBD1 (6 bases). V lost 4 bases and J 0 bases, leaving 9 bases between the germline ends. The germline V gene has CDR1 SQVTM and CDR2 ANQGSEA. CDR3 size: 13 residues. CDR3 loop: CSVGGTLNTEAFF. The CDR3 nucleotides are TGCAGCGTTGGGGGGACACTGAACACTGAAGCTTTCTTT. The full variable domain, in which reference TRBV29-1 and TRBJ1-1 provide the parts outside the CDR3, is SAVISQKPSRDICQRGTSLTIQCQVDSQVTMMFWYRQQPGQSLTLIATANQGSEATYESGFVIDKFPISRPNLTFSTLTVSNMSPEDSSIYLCSVGGTLNTEAFFGQGTRLTVV.

V usage is TRBV11-2 and J usage is TRBJ1-4; D not resolved. Germline V gives CDR1 SGHAT, CDR2 FQNNGV. CDR3 length: 16 residues. V was cut by 5 bases and J by 2 bases, with 15 bases left in between. The CDR3 spells CASSHLRGSTNEKLFF. CDR3 bases: TGTGCCAGCAGCCACTTGAGAGGATCGACTAATGAAAAACTGTTTTTT.

This rearrangement joins TRBV7-9 to TRBJ1-4; D is uncertain. This CDR3 has 13 amino acids. The germline V and J ends were trimmed by 5 bases and 6 bases, with 10 bases remaining between them. Per the germline V gene, CDR1 is SEHNR and CDR2 is FQNEAQ (reference sequence). CDR3 protein: CASSRPVYEKLFF. Written as DNA, the CDR3 is TGTGCCAGCAGCCGTCCGGTGTATGAAAAACTGTTTTTT. Based on the CDR3 plus reference TRBV7-9 and TRBJ1-4, the full variable domain is DTGVSQNPRHKITKRGQNVTFRCDPISEHNRLYWYRQTLGQGPEFLTYFQNEAQLEKSRLLSDRFSAERPKGSFSTLEIQRTEQGDSAMYLCASSRPVYEKLFFGSGTQLSVL.

The J gene is TRBJ2-1, the V gene TRBV30; maybe TRBD2 (5 bases). Trimming pared 1 base from V and 4 bases from J, leaving 23 bases between. Germline assignment: CDR1 GTSNPN and CDR2 SVGIG (reference sequence). The CDR3 is made up of 18 amino acids. This chain's CDR3 is CAWSATTTRARTYNEQFF. The CDR3 DNA reads TGTGCCTGGAGTGCAACTACAACGCGGGCGCGAACTTACAATGAGCAGTTCTTC.

V usage is TRBV19 and J usage is TRBJ1-3; D is unresolved. The CDR3 is 13 amino acids. Trimming removed 8 bases from V and 9 bases from J, with 17 bases in between. The germline V gene has CDR1 LNHDA and CDR2 SQIVND (reference sequence). The CDR3 sequence: CASSPRLEGTIYF. The CDR3 DNA reads TGTGCCAGTTCCCCCAGGCTTGAGGGCACCATATATTTT. Drawing the rest from reference TRBV19 and TRBJ1-3, the complete variable domain is DGGITQSPKYLFRKEGQNVTLSCEQNLNHDAMYWYRQDPGQGLRLIYYSQIVNDFQKGDIAEGYSVSREKKESFPLTVTSAQKNPTAFYLCASSPRLEGTIYFGEGSWLTVV.

The chain carries TRBV11-2 and TRBJ2-2; the D gene is possibly TRBD1 (6 bases). V was cut by 2 bases and J by 3 bases, with 13 bases left in between. The CDR3 runs 16 residues. Germline V lookup: CDR1 SGHAT, CDR2 FQNNGV. In DNA form, the CDR3 reads TGTGCCAGCAGCTTATTGAGCCCAGGGGACACCGGGGAGCTGTTTTTT. Protein: CASSLLSPGDTGELFF.

The chain recombines TRBV10-3 with TRBJ2-1; TRBD1 matches 9 bases. This CDR3 has 15 amino acids. J lost 0 bases, V lost 6 bases, and 3 bases had no gene match. In germline, CDR1 is ENHRY, CDR2 SYGVKD. The chain's CDR3 is CAIREQGASYNEQFF. CDR3 nucleotides: TGTGCCATCAGAGAACAGGGGGCCTCCTACAATGAGCAGTTCTTC.

This chain uses TRBV30 with TRBJ1-6; a weak D match, TRBD1 (5 bases). CDR1 is GTSNPN, CDR2 SVGIG, per germline (reference sequence). CDR3 length: 15 residues. Trimming pared 1 base from V and 8 bases from J, leaving 15 bases between. The CDR3 protein is CAWSGFQGSHSPLHF. In nucleotides, the CDR3 is TGTGCCTGGAGTGGGTTTCAGGGTTCGCATTCACCCCTCCACTTT.

CDR3 region: CASTVGTFNTEAFF. CDR3 DNA sequence: TGCGCCAGCACCGTCGGGACATTCAACACTGAAGCTTTCTTT. J is TRBJ1-1 and V is TRBV5-1; tentative D call: TRBD1 (6 bases). CDR3 length equals 14 residues. Germline V CDR1 and CDR2: SGHRS, YFSETQ. With 6 bases removed from V and 2 bases from J, the gap between germline ends came to 14 bases.

The V call is TRBV9, the J call TRBJ2-3; TRBD1 aligns across 9 bases. Germline CDR1 reads SGDLS; CDR2 reads YYNGEE. Trimming removed 0 bases from V and 4 bases from J; junction bases left unmatched: 6. The CDR3 has 16 amino acids. The CDR3 here is CASSVEGTGFPDTQYF. DNA for the CDR3: TGTGCCAGCAGCGTAGAGGGGACAGGGTTTCCAGATACGCAGTATTTT.

The CDR3 protein is CASSPPDGNTEAFF. The CDR3 DNA sequence: TGCGCCAGCAGCCCCCCGGACGGGAACACTGAAGCTTTCTTT. The chain recombines TRBV4-1 with TRBJ1-1; no reliable D call. V lost 4 bases to trimming and J lost 1 base, with 10 bases between them. Germline CDR1 reads MGHRA; CDR2 reads YSYEKL. CDR3 length equals 14 residues.

V usage is TRBV5-1 and J usage is TRBJ1-1; TRBD1 is a possible D gene (5 bases). V gave up 0 bases and J gave up 0 bases, with 12 bases separating them. CDR3 size: 16 residues. Germline V gene sequence: CDR1 SGHRS, CDR2 YFSETQ. The CDR3 DNA follows: TGCGCCAGCAGCTTGGGACAGCTCCCTATGAACACTGAAGCTTTCTTT. Its translation: CASSLGQLPMNTEAFF.

The chain links TRBV5-6 to TRBJ2-7; 8 positions match TRBD2. Looked up from germline, CDR1 is SGHDT and CDR2 is YYEEEE. This CDR3 has 15 amino acids. Trimming at V came to 0 bases and at J to 4 bases, leaving 6 bases not matched to a gene. In nucleotides, the CDR3 is TGTGCCAGCAGCTTGGGATCTAGCGGGCCGTACGAGCAGTACGTC. Its protein product is CASSLGSSGPYEQYV.

V and J are TRBV18 and TRBJ1-1; the D is unclear. The germline V gene encodes CDR1 KGHSH and CDR2 LQKENI. The CDR3 extends over 16 amino acids. V lost 0 bases to trimming and J lost 6 bases, with 17 bases between them. The CDR3 DNA follows: TGTGCCAGCTCACCACCGGGTGCGCGCGTAGGCGCTGAAGCTTTCTTT. It specifies CASSPPGARVGAEAFF.